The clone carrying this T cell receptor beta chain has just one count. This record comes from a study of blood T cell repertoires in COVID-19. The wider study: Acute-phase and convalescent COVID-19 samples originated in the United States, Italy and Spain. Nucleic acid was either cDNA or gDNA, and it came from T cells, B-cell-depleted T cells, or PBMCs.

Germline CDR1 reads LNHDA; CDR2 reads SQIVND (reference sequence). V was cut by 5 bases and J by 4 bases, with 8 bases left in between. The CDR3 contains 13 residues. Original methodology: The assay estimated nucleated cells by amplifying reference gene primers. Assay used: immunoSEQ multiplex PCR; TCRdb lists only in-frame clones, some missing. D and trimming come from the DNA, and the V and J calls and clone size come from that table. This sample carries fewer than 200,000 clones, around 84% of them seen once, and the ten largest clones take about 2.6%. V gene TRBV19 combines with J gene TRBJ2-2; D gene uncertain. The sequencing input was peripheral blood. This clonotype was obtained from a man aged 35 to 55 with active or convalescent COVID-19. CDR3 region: CASSLGVTGELFF. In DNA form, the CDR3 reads TGTGCCAGTAGTTTGGGCGTCACCGGGGAGCTGTTTTTT.